These 24 T cell receptor beta chains came from one sample sequenced in a study of blood T cells in healthy people across ages. Primed by a sample-barcoded 5' primer and a J-beta primer mix, a second PCR proceeded for about 7 to 12 cycles. MiXCR, applied by TCRdb to the 5' RACE reads, yields one record per CDR3 protein. There are 600,000 or so distinct CDR3 sequences in the sample; more than 45% occur only once, and around 24% lies in the top ten. The sample consisted of blood. Receptors were obtained from a man older than 75 in good health.

V usage is TRBV28 and J usage is TRBJ2-7; tentatively, D is TRBD1 or TRBD2 (5 bases each). This CDR3 spans 16 amino acids. Germline V lookup: CDR1 MDHEN, CDR2 SYDVKM. With 5 bases removed from V and 2 bases from J, the gap between germline ends came to 19 bases. The CDR3 here is CASSTHEAAGTYEQYF. CDR3 sequence (DNA): TGTGCCAGCAGTACCCATGAAGCGGCAGGGACCTACGAGCAGTACTTC.

This clonotype was recorded a few times. The V call is TRBV9, the J call TRBJ2-1; D unresolved. Trimming removed 0 bases from V and 0 bases from J, with 7 bases in between. The CDR3 runs 15 residues. Germline V gives CDR1 SGDLS, CDR2 YYNGEE. CDR3 sequence (DNA): TGTGCCAGCAGCGTAGCTCCGAACTCCTACAATGAGCAGTTCTTC. Encoded protein: CASSVAPNSYNEQFF.

The V and J genes are TRBV7-6 and TRBJ2-7, with D perhaps being TRBD1 or TRBD2 (6 bases each). Deletions cut 1 base from V and 5 bases from J, with 21 bases between. CDR3 length: 17 residues. Germline V lookup: CDR1 SGHVS, CDR2 FNYEAQ. The CDR3 spells CASSLVRFGGAGHEQYF. In nucleotides, the CDR3 is TGTGCCAGCAGCTTAGTGCGCTTCGGGGGCGCGGGCCACGAGCAGTACTTC.

The rearrangement links TRBV29-1 to TRBJ2-3, with D hard to call. V lost 1 base and J 5 bases, leaving 4 bases between the germline ends. The germline V gene encodes CDR1 SQVTM and CDR2 ANQGSEA. This CDR3 region has 11 residues. Here the CDR3 reads CSVEGGDTQYF. In DNA, the CDR3 is TGCAGCGTTGAAGGAGGAGATACGCAGTATTTT.

This clonotype was detected only once. The V gene is TRBV6-6, the J gene TRBJ2-1; 8 bases map to TRBD2. In germline, CDR1 is MNHNY, CDR2 SVGAGI (reference sequence). Losses at the gene ends were 2 bases for V and 8 bases for J; bases not matched to a gene: 14. This CDR3 has 17 residues. The CDR3 DNA sequence: TGTGCCAGCAGTTACAGTTCCTGGACTAGCACCACAGATGAGCAGTTCTTC. This encodes CASSYSSWTSTTDEQFF.

This clonotype appeared once. V and J are TRBV20-1 and TRBJ2-4; 11 bases line up with TRBD2. The J call may not be correct, given that the DNA end is closer to TRBJ2-7. The CDR3 sequence is 13 residues long. From germline, CDR1 is DFQATT and CDR2 SNEGSKA (reference sequence). The CDR3, as DNA: TGCAGTGCTCCGACTAGCGGGACAGACGAGCAGTACTTC. The encoded protein is CSAPTSGTDEQYF.

The chain recombines TRBV20-1 with TRBJ1-5; D is perhaps TRBD1 (6 bases). The CDR3 consists of 14 residues. V lost 5 bases, J lost 0 bases, and 11 bases lay in between. The germline CDR1 and CDR2 sequences are DFQATT and SNEGSKA (reference sequence). In DNA form, the CDR3 reads TGCAGTGCTCCCGGGACAACTAGCAATCAGCCCCAGCATTTT. This sequence encodes CSAPGTTSNQPQHF.

The chain employs TRBV5-1 and TRBJ2-5; TRBD2 agrees at 9 bases. V lost 1 base and J lost 5; bases outside the gene matches: 3. The V gene's germline CDR1 is SGHRS and CDR2 YFSETQ. The CDR3 consists of 14 residues. In nucleotides, the CDR3 is TGCGCCAGCAGCTTGATAGCGGGAGCGGAGACCCAGTACTTC. Amino acid sequence: CASSLIAGAETQYF.

CDR3 coding DNA: TGCGCCAGCAGCTTGTCGGACCCACGCAACTATGGCTACACCTTC. Translated, it gives CASSLSDPRNYGYTF. The chain is built from TRBV5-1 and TRBJ1-2, with D unresolved. Germline CDR1 SGHRS, CDR2 YFSETQ. This CDR3 is built from 15 residues. Trimming took off 1 base at V and 2 bases at J, with 12 bases between the two ends.

This clonotype has a count of ten or more. The V call is TRBV6-5, the J call TRBJ1-2; 8 nucleotides line up with TRBD1. Trimming removed 0 bases from V and 4 bases from J; junction bases left unmatched: 19. The CDR3 extends over 20 amino acids. Germline CDR1 and CDR2: MNHEY and SVGAGI. This chain's CDR3 is CASSYSILPTQAGGLYGYTF. CDR3 in DNA: TGTGCCAGCAGTTACTCGATATTACCTACCCAGGCAGGGGGCCTCTATGGCTACACCTTC.

V and J are TRBV7-2 and TRBJ1-3, with D unclear. Trimming shortened V by 5 bases and J by 0 bases, and 8 bases separated the two germline ends. The CDR3 loop spans 14 amino acids. The V gene's germline CDR1 is SGHTA and CDR2 FQGNSA. The CDR3 coding sequence is TGTGCCAGCAGCCCAAGCACCTCTGGAAACACCATATATTTT. Translating gives CASSPSTSGNTIYF.

This clonotype was picked up many times. The chain employs TRBV6-5 and TRBJ2-1; D not resolved. Per the germline V gene, CDR1 is MNHEY and CDR2 is SVGAGI. This CDR3 spans 14 amino acids. Trimming shortened V by 2 bases and J by 0 bases, and 5 bases separated the two germline ends. Written as DNA, the CDR3 is TGTGCCAGCAGTTACCGGAGCTCCTACAATGAGCAGTTCTTC. Translated, it gives CASSYRSSYNEQFF.

The chain employs TRBV25-1 and TRBJ2-5, with TRBD2 identical over 12 bases. The germline gives CDR1 MGHDK, CDR2 SYGVNS. The trim removed 2 bases at V and 11 bases at J, leaving 3 bases unmatched. The CDR3 runs 13 residues. The CDR3 bases are TGTGCCAGCAGTGAAGGACTAGCGGGAAAGCAGTACTTC. Translation gives CASSEGLAGKQYF.

This chain uses TRBV12-3 or TRBV12-4 with TRBJ1-2; 7 bases line up with TRBD1. J lost 3 bases, V lost 7 bases, and 8 bases had no gene match. There are 14 residues in the CDR3. The CDR3 loop is CASTPGTDYYGYTF. The CDR3 DNA sequence: TGTGCCAGCACCCCGGGGACAGACTACTATGGCTACACCTTC.

The chain employs TRBV29-1 and TRBJ2-5; unclear D gene. Trimming took 4 bases from V and 2 from J, leaving 11 bases between them. The CDR3 has 13 residues. The germline gives CDR1 SQVTM, CDR2 ANQGSEA. CDR3 nucleotides: TGCAGCGTTGGGTGGCGGAAACAAGAGACCCAGTACTTC. It translates to CSVGWRKQETQYF.

Notes on this clonotype: A much larger clone lies one base from this, so it may be a read error. V is TRBV7-2 and J is TRBJ2-1; 8 bases line up with TRBD2. Germline V gene data show CDR1 as SGHTA and CDR2 as FQGNSA. The length of the CDR3 is 13 residues. V was clipped by 4 bases and J by 13 bases; unmatched bases: 9. The CDR3 region is CASSSLAEETQFF. CDR3 nucleotide sequence: TGTGCCAGCAGCTCACTAGCGGAAGAGACCCAGTTCTTC.

This clonotype was found a few times. This chain links TRBV12-3 or TRBV12-4 with TRBJ2-7; 9 bases match TRBD1. V gave up 4 bases and J gave up 2 bases; unmatched junction bases: 3. This CDR3 spans 14 amino acids. CDR3 sequence: CASSSTGGPYEQYF. In DNA form, the CDR3 reads TGTGCCAGCAGTTCAACAGGGGGCCCCTACGAGCAGTACTTC.

The V and J genes are TRBV20-1 and TRBJ1-5, with unresolved D. V lost 2 bases and J lost 7, with 15 bases in between. The CDR3 extends over 14 amino acids. Looked up from germline, CDR1 is DFQATT and CDR2 is SNEGSKA (reference sequence). The CDR3 DNA reads as TGCAGTGCTAGACCCCCCGGAAGGATCCAGCCCCAGCATTTT. Translating it yields CSARPPGRIQPQHF.

The table lists this clonotype with a few counts. This rearrangement joins TRBV12-3 or TRBV12-4 to TRBJ2-3, with 7 bases matching TRBD1. V was clipped by 5 bases and J by 2 bases; unmatched bases: 10. This CDR3 has 16 amino acids. CDR3 residues: CASSARRDRFTDTQYF. The CDR3 bases are TGTGCCAGCAGTGCCCGCCGGGACAGATTCACAGATACGCAGTATTTT.

J is TRBJ1-2 and V is TRBV7-2, with D perhaps matching TRBD1 (6 bases). The CDR3 runs to 17 residues. Germline V gives CDR1 SGHTA, CDR2 FQGNSA. V was shortened by 2 bases and J by 3 bases, with 19 bases between the two germline ends. The CDR3: CASSLSFGGSKDYGYTF. The CDR3 DNA is TGTGCCAGCAGCTTATCCTTTGGGGGCAGTAAGGACTATGGCTACACCTTC. Supplemented by reference TRBV7-2 and TRBJ1-2, the full variable domain reads GAGVSQSPSNKVTEKGKDVELRCDPISGHTALYWYRQSLGQGLEFLIYFQGNSAPDKSGLPSDRFSAERTGGSVSTLTIQRTQQEDSAVYLCASSLSFGGSKDYGYTFGSGTRLTVV.

This clonotype was counted at least ten times. The germline gene is not matched at one end of the junction; a read error may be the cause. The chain has TRBV7-2 and TRBJ2-3; D gene uncertain. In germline, CDR1 is SGHTA, CDR2 FQGNSA. The CDR3 has 14 amino acids. The CDR3 nucleotides are TGCGCCAGCAGCTTGGTCGGTAGCACAGATACGCAGTATTTT. As protein: CASSLVGSTDTQYF.

The CDR3 DNA reads as TGTGCCATCAGTAACAGGGCCTCCTACGAGCAGTACTTC. Its translation: CAISNRASYEQYF. The chain is built from TRBV10-3 and TRBJ2-4; D perhaps matches TRBD1 (6 bases). The better agreement between TRBJ2-7 and the DNA end casts doubt on the J call. CDR1 and CDR2 from the germline V gene are ENHRY and SYGVKD. The length of the CDR3 is 13 residues.

The chain links TRBV4-3 to TRBJ2-2, with D possibly being TRBD1 or TRBD2 (6 bases each). The CDR3 runs 15 residues. Germline V gives CDR1 LGHNA, CDR2 YSLEER. V lost 4 bases, J lost 7 bases, and 16 bases lay in between. Here the CDR3 reads CASSLSGGLSGELFF. In DNA, the CDR3 is TGCGCCAGCAGCCTGAGTGGGGGGCTGAGCGGGGAGCTGTTTTTT.

The CDR3 bases are TGCGCCAGCAGCCAAGGGGACGGGGGGACCTACAATGAGCAGTTCTTC. This translates into CASSQGDGGTYNEQFF. The V call is TRBV4-3, the J call TRBJ2-1, with 7 nucleotides matching TRBD2. Germline V lookup: CDR1 LGHNA, CDR2 YSLEER. J lost 2 bases, V lost 1 base, and 5 bases had no gene match. The CDR3 is 16 residues long.